Below are 5 T cell receptor beta chains sequenced from a single sample in a study of PD-L1 blockade in urothelial cancer. The protocol was immunoSEQ multiplex PCR, while the TCRdb copy is restricted to in-frame clones and leaves out a portion. The sample holds 30,000 to 40,000 clones; 70% to 90% are singletons and the top ten take roughly 15%. Time point noted: pretreatment peripheral blood. The sequencing here drew on PBMCs, taken around atezolizumab (anti-PD-L1) treatment. These receptors all come from a man of 80 years or more with urothelial cancer.

The V call is TRBV19, the J call TRBJ1-1; D is ambiguous. The CDR3 has 16 amino acids. Per the germline V gene, CDR1 is LNHDA and CDR2 is SQIVND (reference sequence). V was pared by 1 base and J by 0 bases, with 12 bases between. The DNA of the CDR3 is TGTGCCAGTAGTATAGCGAACTCCGAAGTGAACACTGAAGCTTTCTTT. Its translation is CASSIANSEVNTEAFF.

The rearrangement links TRBV6-1 to TRBJ2-2; 8 bases match TRBD1. Germline CDR1 is MNHNS and CDR2 is SASEGT. Trimming removed 6 bases from V and 6 bases from J; junction bases left unmatched: 9. The CDR3 covers 15 residues. Here the CDR3 DNA reads TGTGCCAGCAGGAGGACAGGGTGGGATCCCGGGGAGCTGTTTTTT. Translating gives CASRRTGWDPGELFF.

The V call is TRBV7-9, the J call TRBJ2-3, with 9 bases fitting TRBD2. V shed 6 bases, J shed 2 bases, and the junction held 3 bases outside the gene matches. The CDR3 is made up of 14 amino acids. The V gene's germline CDR1 is SEHNR and CDR2 FQNEAQ (reference sequence). This CDR3 is CASRVAGDTDTQYF. The CDR3, as DNA: TGTGCCAGCAGAGTAGCGGGAGACACAGATACGCAGTATTTT.

The chain carries TRBV29-1 and TRBJ1-4; 7 positions agree with TRBD1. The CDR3 runs to 13 residues. The V and J ends lost 6 bases and 7 bases, in that order; junction bases with no gene match: 8. Germline V gene data show CDR1 as SQVTM and CDR2 as ANQGSEA. The CDR3 sequence is CSVGQPGSEKLFF. The CDR3 bases are TGCAGCGTGGGACAGCCTGGGAGTGAAAAACTGTTTTTT.

The genes are TRBV7-2 and TRBJ2-1; 7 bases line up with TRBD2. The CDR3 has 16 residues. CDR1 and CDR2 from the germline V gene are SGHTA and FQGNSA. Unmatched junction bases numbered 8, after V lost 2 bases and J lost 4 bases. In nucleotides, the CDR3 is TGTGCCAGCAGCTTAAGGGCGGGAGCAAGTTACAATGAGCAGTTCTTC. It specifies CASSLRAGASYNEQFF.